One and the same sample provided the 14 T cell receptor beta chains below, sequenced in a study of OX40 agonist ivuxolimab in advanced cancers. Here immunoSEQ multiplex PCR was the method, and the copy in TCRdb shows in-frame clones only, minus some. Among more than 95,000 clones listed, about 91% were seen once. The sequencing used CD4+ or CD8+ T cells sorted from blood, collected in a trial of the OX40 agonist ivuxolimab. The origin of the receptors is an adult with an advanced solid tumor such as melanoma, head and neck, liver or kidney cancer.

The chain carries TRBV2 and TRBJ1-4; D is undetermined. Germline values: CDR1 SNHLY, CDR2 FYNNEI. The V end lost 6 bases, the J end lost 5 bases, and 7 bases lay between the germline ends. This CDR3 has 12 amino acids. CDR3 nucleotides: TGTGCCAGCAGGGACTTCAATGAAAAACTGTTTTTT. Protein sequence: CASRDFNEKLFF.

CDR3 nucleotide sequence: TGTGCCAGCAGTGAAGGTGGAAAGACCCAGTACTTC. Its protein is CASSEGGKTQYF. This rearrangement joins TRBV2 to TRBJ2-5; unclear D gene. V dropped 1 base and J dropped 6 bases, with 6 bases sitting between them. The CDR3 extends over 12 amino acids. Looked up from germline, CDR1 is SNHLY and CDR2 is FYNNEI.

In nucleotides, the CDR3 is TGTGCCAGCAGCTTGCGTGGGAGCTCGACAAATGAGCAGTTCTTC. Its translation is CASSLRGSSTNEQFF. V gene TRBV5-6 combines with J gene TRBJ2-1, with D possibly TRBD2 on 5 matching bases. CDR3 size: 15 residues. Looked up from germline, CDR1 is SGHDT and CDR2 is YYEEEE. The V end was cut by 1 base, the J end by 7 bases, with 15 bases between.

The chain links TRBV5-1 to TRBJ1-6; no firm D call. CDR1 is SGHRS and CDR2 is YFSETQ in the germline V gene. The CDR3 totals 15 residues. V lost 4 bases, J lost 0 bases, and 8 bases lay in between. CDR3 coding DNA: TGCGCCAGCAGCGCACAAAGCTCCTATAATTCACCCCTCCACTTT. This translates into CASSAQSSYNSPLHF.

This chain uses TRBV5-8 with TRBJ2-3; a weak D match, TRBD2 (7 bases). The germline CDR1 and CDR2 sequences are SGHTS and YDEGEE. This CDR3 has 15 amino acids. V dropped 5 bases and J dropped 5 bases, with 18 bases sitting between them. CDR3 in amino acids: CASRTGPGEGDTQYF. CDR3 in DNA: TGTGCCAGCAGAACGGGTCCAGGGGAGGGAGATACGCAGTATTTT.

The chain carries TRBV5-4 and TRBJ2-2, with D possibly being TRBD1 or TRBD2 (5 bases each). V shed 4 bases and J shed 2 bases, with 18 bases lying between them. The CDR3 spans 17 residues. In germline, CDR1 is SGHNT, CDR2 YYREEE (reference sequence). Here the CDR3 DNA reads TGTGCCAGCAGCACCGGGAATCCAAGGGGTAACACCGGGGAGCTGTTTTTT. This codes for CASSTGNPRGNTGELFF.

This clone was seen just once. This sequence joins TRBV5-5 and TRBJ2-2; 7 bases align to TRBD1. CDR3 size: 16 residues. V shed 4 bases and J 2 bases; nucleotides not matched to a gene: 8. CDR1 SGHKS and CDR2 YYEKEE come from the germline V gene (reference sequence). The CDR3 protein is CASSRWTGPNTGELFF. CDR3 DNA sequence: TGTGCCAGCAGCCGGTGGACAGGCCCAAACACCGGGGAGCTGTTTTTT. Complete variable domain (other parts from reference TRBV5-5 and TRBJ2-2): DAGVTQSPTHLIKTRGQQVTLRCSPISGHKSVSWYQQVLGQGPQFIFQYYEKEERGRGNFPDRFSARQFPNYSSELNVNALLLGDSALYLCASSRWTGPNTGELFFGEGSRLTVL.

This chain joins TRBV5-1 and TRBJ2-7; D unclear. Germline V gene lookup returns CDR1 SGHRS and CDR2 YFSETQ. The CDR3 is 14 residues long. V lost 7 bases to trimming and J lost 2 bases, with 16 bases between them. The CDR3 sequence: CASGKGSVTYEQYF. CDR3 nucleotide sequence: TGCGCCAGCGGCAAGGGCAGCGTAACCTACGAGCAGTACTTC. Based on the CDR3 plus reference TRBV5-1 and TRBJ2-7, the full variable domain is KAGVTQTPRYLIKTRGQQVTLSCSPISGHRSVSWYQQTPGQGLQFLFEYFSETQRNKGNFPGRFSGRQFSNSRSEMNVSTLELGDSALYLCASGKGSVTYEQYFGPGTRLTVT.

V is TRBV29-1 and J is TRBJ2-7, with 10 positions matching TRBD2. Germline V gene sequence: CDR1 SQVTM, CDR2 ANQGSEA. V trimming: 4 bases; J trimming: 4 bases; junction bases outside the gene matches: 7. This CDR3 contains 14 residues. The CDR3 loop reads CSVAQGLALYEQYF. The CDR3 bases are TGCAGCGTTGCCCAGGGACTAGCGCTATACGAGCAGTACTTC.

The chain recombines TRBV6-6 with TRBJ2-1; TRBD2 aligns across 8 bases. This CDR3 spans 16 amino acids. V lost 8 bases, J lost 6 bases, and 15 bases stayed unmatched. Germline CDR1 reads MNHNY; CDR2 reads SVGAGI (reference sequence). The CDR3 sequence is CASGEDGRARSNEQFF. The DNA for the CDR3 is TGTGCCAGCGGGGAGGACGGGAGGGCCAGGAGCAATGAGCAGTTCTTC.

The CDR3 reads CASSPTLTAREQYF. The CDR3 DNA reads as TGTGCCAGCAGCCCGACCCTGACAGCTAGGGAGCAGTACTTC. The chain carries TRBV7-2 and TRBJ2-7; TRBD1 might be the D (5 bases). The CDR3 loop spans 14 amino acids. With 5 bases removed from V and 7 bases from J, the gap between germline ends came to 18 bases. The germline V gene encodes CDR1 SGHTA and CDR2 FQGNSA. The entire variable domain, with the rest obtained from reference TRBV7-2 and TRBJ2-7, is as follows: GAGVSQSPSNKVTEKGKDVELRCDPISGHTALYWYRQSLGQGLEFLIYFQGNSAPDKSGLPSDRFSAERTGGSVSTLTIQRTQQEDSAVYLCASSPTLTAREQYFGPGTRLTVT.

The chain has TRBV5-1 and TRBJ2-7; D is possibly TRBD1 or TRBD2 (5 bases each). The CDR3 contains 16 residues. Germline V gives CDR1 SGHRS, CDR2 YFSETQ. Trimming left V 6 bases short and J 2 bases short, with 21 bases between. CDR3 sequence reads: CASNPYTGTGAYEQYF. CDR3 nucleotides: TGCGCCAGCAACCCCTACACGGGGACCGGGGCCTACGAGCAGTACTTC.

The rearrangement uses TRBV18 and TRBJ2-7; 7 bases match TRBD2. V lost 4 bases to trimming and J lost 4 bases; unmatched junction nucleotides: 7. CDR3 length equals 14 residues. The germline CDR1 and CDR2 sequences are KGHSH and LQKENI. The CDR3 DNA is TGTGCCAGCTCACGCGGGACTAACCAATACGAGCAGTACTTC. Its translation: CASSRGTNQYEQYF. The full variable domain, in which reference TRBV18 and TRBJ2-7 provide the parts outside the CDR3, is NAGVMQNPRHLVRRRGQEARLRCSPMKGHSHVYWYRQLPEEGLKFMVYLQKENIIDESGMPKERFSAEFPKEGPSILRIQQVVRGDSAAYFCASSRGTNQYEQYFGPGTRLTVT.

This clone appeared once. The rearrangement joins TRBV27 to TRBJ2-7; D tentatively fits TRBD1 or TRBD2 (5 bases each). This CDR3 is 12 amino acids long. Per the germline V gene, CDR1 is MNHEY and CDR2 is SMNVEV (reference sequence). Trimming took off 10 bases at V and 3 bases at J, with 13 bases between the two ends. The CDR3 reads CATTGPNYEQYF. CDR3 DNA: TGTGCCACAACGGGACCCAACTACGAGCAGTACTTC.